These T cell receptor beta chains were read from a single sample in a study of PD-L1 blockade in urothelial cancer. Profiling relied on immunoSEQ multiplex PCR, and the TCRdb table lists in-frame clones only, not all of them. The sample lists fewer than 85,000 clones, more than 70% seen once, with around 11% in the top ten. Material: PBMCs, obtained around atezolizumab (anti-PD-L1) treatment. The receptor set was obtained from a man in his sixties with urothelial cancer. Each CDR3 is given with its conserved first and last residue. D genes are given only for firm matches. Expanded clones get a size class; other rows say once, few or many, or leave the size out.

>TRBV2|TRBD1|TRBJ2-7|NA
TGTGCCAGCAGTGGTGAAGGACAGGGCGCCCACGAGCAGTACTTC
CASSGEGQGAHEQYF
>TRBV5-1|NA|TRBJ1-3|few
TGCGCCAGCAGCTTGAAGGGGTTCTCTGGAAACACCATATATTTT
CASSLKGFSGNTIYF
>TRBV5-4|NA|TRBJ2-1|NA
TGTGCCAGCAGCTCCCGGGATAGCGGCGATGAGCAGTTCTTC
CASSSRDSGDEQFF
>TRBV4-2|TRBD1|TRBJ1-2|NA
TGTGCCAGCAGCCAAGAGTCGGGACAGTCCTATGGCTACACCTTC
CASSQESGQSYGYTF
>TRBV19|NA|TRBJ2-7|NA
TGTGCCAGTAGTTATGATCTACTCTCCTACGAGCAGTACTTC
CASSYDLLSYEQYF
>TRBV5-6|TRBD1|TRBJ1-1|NA
TGTGCCAGCAGCTTGGTAGGGACAGGGGATGCGAAGGCTGAAGCTTTCTTT
CASSLVGTGDAKAEAFF
>TRBV9|TRBD1|TRBJ1-4|NA
TGTGCCAGCAGCGTAACGGGACAGGGGAATGAAAAACTGTTTTTT
CASSVTGQGNEKLFF
>TRBV7-6|NA|TRBJ2-7|NA
TGTGCCAGCAGCCCGCTGACAAGGGGCCCCTACGAGCAGTACTTC
CASSPLTRGPYEQYF
>TRBV2|NA|TRBJ2-5|few
TGTGCCAGCAACTCACTTACCCAAGAGACCCAGTACTTC
CASNSLTQETQYF
>TRBV7-3|NA|TRBJ2-2|NA
TGTGCCAGCAGCGGGACAAGTGTTGGGAATGCCGGGGAGCTGTTTTTT
CASSGTSVGNAGELFF
>TRBV10-1|NA|TRBJ1-4|once
TGCGCCAGCAGTGCCCAGCGGTCCGCAACTAATGAAAAACTGTTTTTT
CASSAQRSATNEKLFF
>TRBV28|TRBD2|TRBJ2-1|NA
TGTGCCAGCAGTTTAGTAATCCTTAGCGGGAGAGTGGGCTACAATGAGCAGTTCTTC
CASSLVILSGRVGYNEQFF
>TRBV27|TRBD1|TRBJ2-6|NA
TGTGCCAGCAGTTTGGGACAGCTCTCTGGGGCCAACGTCCTGACTTTC
CASSLGQLSGANVLTF
>TRBV7-2|NA|TRBJ2-5|once
TGTGCCAGCAGTTCTACGACTAATCCCCAAGAGACCCAGTACTTC
CASSSTTNPQETQYF
>TRBV7-9|TRBD1|TRBJ1-1|NA
TGTGCCGGGGGGACAGCCATGAACACTGAAGCTTTCTTT
CAGGTAMNTEAFF
>TRBV7-2|TRBD2|TRBJ2-2|NA
TGTGCCAGCGGACCTCGGGGTCTAGCGGGGGGCTCCGGGGAGCTGTTTTTT
CASGPRGLAGGSGELFF
>TRBV30|NA|TRBJ1-4|NA
TGTGCCTTGGGGGGAGGGATATACGAAAAACTGTTTTTT
CALGGGIYEKLFF
>TRBV6-5|NA|TRBJ2-3|NA
TGTGCCAGCAGATGGGGCACCTCGGGAGATACGCAGTATTTT
CASRWGTSGDTQYF
>TRBV19|TRBD2|TRBJ2-1|NA
TGTGCCAGTAAGGGACTAGTCTACTCCTACAATGAGCAGTTCTTC
CASKGLVYSYNEQFF